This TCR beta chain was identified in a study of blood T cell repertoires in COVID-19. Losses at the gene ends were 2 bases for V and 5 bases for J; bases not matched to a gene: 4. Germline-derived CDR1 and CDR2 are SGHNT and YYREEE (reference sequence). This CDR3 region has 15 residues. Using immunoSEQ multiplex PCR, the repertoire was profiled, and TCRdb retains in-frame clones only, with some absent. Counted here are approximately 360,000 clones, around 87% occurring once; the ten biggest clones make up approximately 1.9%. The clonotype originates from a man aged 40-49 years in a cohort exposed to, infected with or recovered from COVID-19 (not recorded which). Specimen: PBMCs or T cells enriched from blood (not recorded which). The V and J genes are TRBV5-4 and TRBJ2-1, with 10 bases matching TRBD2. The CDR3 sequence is CASSLAAGGNNEQFF. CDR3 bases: TGTGCCAGCAGCTTAGCAGCGGGAGGGAACAATGAGCAGTTCTTC. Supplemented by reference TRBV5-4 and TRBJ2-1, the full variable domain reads ETGVTQSPTHLIKTRGQQVTLRCSSQSGHNTVSWYQQALGQGPQFIFQYYREEENGRGNFPPRFSGLQFPNYSSELNVNALELDDSALYLCASSLAAGGNNEQFFGPGTRLTVL.